The source of this TCR beta chain is a study of chemoradiotherapy in HPV16-positive cancers. Points from the study as a whole: Candidate HPV-specific clones and E7-related TCR motifs grew in tumor during treatment.

A remark on this clone: No antigen is known for it.

The assay was immunoSEQ multiplex PCR, and TCRdb's table has in-frame clones only and misses some. The sample lists about 66,000 clones; 85% to 90% were seen once. The V segment lost 4 bases and the J segment 1 base; nucleotides outside the gene matches: 8. This CDR3 region has 17 residues. In germline, CDR1 is SGHVS, CDR2 FNYEAQ. This specimen consisted of blood, obtained from a patient who underwent chemoradiotherapy. The chain combines TRBV7-6 with TRBJ2-7; TRBD2 matches at 12 bases. The TCR was taken from a human donor with HPV-associated anogenital cancer. The CDR3 region has the DNA TGTGCCAGCAGCTCAACTAGCGGGGGGACCCCGTCCTACGAGCAGTACTTC. Residues: CASSSTSGGTPSYEQYF.